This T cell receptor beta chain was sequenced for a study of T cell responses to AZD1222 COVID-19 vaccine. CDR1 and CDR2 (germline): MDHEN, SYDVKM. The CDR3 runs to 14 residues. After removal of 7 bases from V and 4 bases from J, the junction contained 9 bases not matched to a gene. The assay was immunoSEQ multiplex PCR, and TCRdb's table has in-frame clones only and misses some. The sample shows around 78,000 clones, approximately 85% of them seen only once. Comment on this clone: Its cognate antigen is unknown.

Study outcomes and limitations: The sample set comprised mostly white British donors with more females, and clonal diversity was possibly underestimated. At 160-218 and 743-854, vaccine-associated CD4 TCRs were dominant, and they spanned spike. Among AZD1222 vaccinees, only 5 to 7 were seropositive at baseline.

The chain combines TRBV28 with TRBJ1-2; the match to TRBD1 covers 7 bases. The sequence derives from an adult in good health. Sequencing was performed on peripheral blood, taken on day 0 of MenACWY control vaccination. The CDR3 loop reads CASISTDRAYGYTF. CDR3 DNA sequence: TGTGCCAGCATTTCGACCGACAGGGCCTATGGCTACACCTTC.